The 20 T cell receptor beta chains below were found in one sample sequenced in a study of CD8 T cells in ankylosing spondylitis. Overall study findings and caveats: A TCR beta motif of several highly homologous variants appeared characteristic of ankylosing spondylitis blood.

TCRdb re-called the 5' RACE reads through MiXCR, storing one row per CDR3 protein. The data show hundreds of thousands of distinct CDR3 sequences, with 20% to 30% seen just once and 0.89% held by the top ten. The antigens for these receptors are not known. Input material: blood, either unsorted or a sorted T cell fraction (not recorded which). These TCRs come from a male donor with ankylosing spondylitis.

As for this clonotype: Germline and junction disagree at one end, which may indicate a read error. V is TRBV3-1 and J is TRBJ1-1, with a weak D call TRBD1 (6 bases). This CDR3 region has 16 residues. Germline V gene lookup returns CDR1 LGHDT and CDR2 YNNKEL (reference sequence). Written as DNA, the CDR3 is TGTGCCAGCAGCCCAAGAAGGGGGGGGGTGAAGACTGAAGCTTTCTTT. Residues: CASSPRRGGVKTEAFF.

The chain employs TRBV12-3 or TRBV12-4 and TRBJ2-1; TRBD1 matches 9 bases. The CDR3 consists of 15 residues. The J segment lost 5 bases and the V segment lost 5 bases, leaving 7 bases of the junction unmatched. In DNA form, the CDR3 reads TGTGCCAGCAGTCAAGGACAGGGGCCGGACAATGAGCAGTTCTTC. Protein: CASSQGQGPDNEQFF.

V usage is TRBV12-3 or TRBV12-4 and J usage is TRBJ1-1, with a weak D call TRBD1 (5 bases). The germline V and J ends were trimmed by 5 bases and 5 bases, with 18 bases remaining between them. There are 15 residues in the CDR3. DNA of the CDR3: TGTGCCAGCAGTCCCATCAATGGGGCGGGGACTGAAGCTTTCTTT. This encodes CASSPINGAGTEAFF.

This clonotype was detected only a few times. The chain is built from TRBV7-2 and TRBJ1-3; no firm D call. Germline CDR1 reads SGHTA; CDR2 reads FQGNSA. This CDR3 has 16 amino acids. V dropped 4 bases and J dropped 0 bases, with 13 bases sitting between them. The CDR3 sequence: CASSSGPESSGNTIYF. The CDR3 nucleotides read TGTGCCAGCAGCTCTGGTCCCGAGAGCTCTGGAAACACCATATATTTT.

The chain links TRBV11-3 to TRBJ2-7; D gene ambiguous. V was clipped by 5 bases and J by 0 bases, with 11 bases between them. The CDR3 extends over 14 amino acids. The V gene's germline CDR1 is SGHNT and CDR2 YENEEA. In DNA form, the CDR3 reads TGTGCCAGCAGCCCGGCCCAACCCTCCTACGAGCAGTACTTC. Protein: CASSPAQPSYEQYF.

This clonotype was seen more than once but under ten times. The CDR3 loop is CASSLVGNDIDTQYF. In nucleotides, the CDR3 is TGCGCCAGCAGCTTGGTGGGAAATGACATAGATACGCAGTATTTT. The chain has TRBV5-1 and TRBJ2-3, with D unresolved. V was shortened by 0 bases and J by 5 bases, with 13 bases between the two germline ends. From germline, CDR1 is SGHRS and CDR2 YFSETQ. This CDR3 is built from 15 residues.

This clonotype was recorded a few times. The CDR3 region has the DNA TGCGCCAGCAGCCAGGACGAGAACAGGGGAGGTCGTGGCTACACCTTC. Its protein is CASSQDENRGGRGYTF. V and J are TRBV4-1 and TRBJ1-2, with TRBD1 matching over 7 bases. The CDR3 is made up of 16 amino acids. Germline values: CDR1 MGHRA, CDR2 YSYEKL. The V gene end was trimmed by 3 bases and the J gene end by 7 bases; junction bases not matched to a gene: 14.

The gene calls are TRBV18 and TRBJ1-4, with D uncertain. Germline V gene sequence: CDR1 KGHSH, CDR2 LQKENI. CDR3 length: 13 residues. Trimming stripped 3 bases from V and 7 bases from J, with 9 bases between. CDR3 sequence (DNA): TGTGCCAGCTCACCCGTCCGGGGTGAAAAACTGTTTTTT. This encodes CASSPVRGEKLFF.

This clonotype was recorded a few times. The chain employs TRBV3-1 and TRBJ2-2; D remains ambiguous. The V and J ends lost 5 bases and 1 base respectively, with 8 bases between them. The CDR3 covers 14 residues. The germline V gene has CDR1 LGHDT and CDR2 YNNKEL (reference sequence). The CDR3 coding sequence is TGTGCCAGCAGCGACTTGGGGAACACCGGGGAGCTGTTTTTT. This encodes CASSDLGNTGELFF.

The sample holds one count of this clonotype. This rearrangement joins TRBV5-1 to TRBJ1-1; maybe TRBD1 (6 bases). Trimming cost V 3 bases and J 1 base, with 10 bases left between them. The germline V gene has CDR1 SGHRS and CDR2 YFSETQ. This CDR3 comprises 14 residues. Written as DNA, the CDR3 is TGCGCCAGCAGCTGGGGGGGCTCGAACACTGAAGCTTTCTTT. Encoded protein: CASSWGGSNTEAFF.

The CDR3 protein is CASSLLGVRYGYTF. The CDR3 nucleotides are TGTGCCAGCAGCTTACTTGGGGTCCGCTATGGCTACACCTTC. This rearrangement joins TRBV7-2 to TRBJ1-2; D gene unclear. V lost 2 bases to trimming and J lost 4 bases, with 11 bases between them. Germline V lookup: CDR1 SGHTA, CDR2 FQGNSA. The length of the CDR3 is 14 residues.

The rearrangement joins TRBV20-1 to TRBJ1-6, with D uncertain. In germline, CDR1 is DFQATT, CDR2 SNEGSKA (reference sequence). V gave up 4 bases and J gave up 2 bases, with 9 bases separating them. This CDR3 is 14 amino acids long. The CDR3 coding sequence is TGCAGTGCTACCCCTGGCCCCTATAATTCACCCCTCCACTTT. Its translation: CSATPGPYNSPLHF.

A few counts support this clonotype. The chain is built from TRBV24-1 and TRBJ2-3, with D perhaps TRBD2 (5 bases). Per the germline V gene, CDR1 is KGHDR and CDR2 is SFDVKD. The ends were cut back, 6 bases at V and 2 bases at J, with 8 bases in the middle. This CDR3 spans 13 amino acids. The CDR3 protein is CATSSGNTDTQYF. The CDR3 DNA reads as TGTGCCACCAGTAGCGGAAACACAGATACGCAGTATTTT.

This clonotype was observed a handful of times. J is TRBJ2-3 and V is TRBV24-1; TRBD2 agrees at 11 bases. This CDR3 has 15 residues. CDR1 and CDR2 from the germline V gene are KGHDR and SFDVKD. The V and J ends lost 9 bases and 8 bases, in that order; junction bases with no gene match: 12. The CDR3 sequence is CATGGTSGSQSTQYF. CDR3 nucleotides: TGTGCCACCGGAGGGACTAGCGGTTCACAGTCTACGCAGTATTTT.

On this clonotype: An end of the junction does not agree with germline; a read error may underlie this. The chain combines TRBV12-3 or TRBV12-4 with TRBJ2-3; D is ambiguous. The CDR3 contains 13 residues. The CDR3 loop is CASSFVVEDAQYF. The CDR3 DNA follows: TGTGCCAGCAGCTTCGTCGTGGAAGATGCGCAGTATTTT.

The chain has TRBV3-1 and TRBJ1-1; unclear D gene. The CDR3 length is 14 residues. Trimming left V 4 bases short and J 1 base short, with 10 bases between. The germline gives CDR1 LGHDT, CDR2 YNNKEL (reference sequence). This CDR3 reads CASSPRSGNTEAFF. The DNA of the CDR3 is TGTGCCAGCAGCCCCCGTTCAGGGAACACTGAAGCTTTCTTT.

The genes are TRBV20-1 and TRBJ1-1; 7 bases are shared with TRBD1. The V gene's germline CDR1 is DFQATT and CDR2 SNEGSKA (reference sequence). Trimming at V came to 3 bases and at J to 4 bases, leaving 14 bases not matched to a gene. CDR3 length equals 16 residues. The CDR3, as DNA: TGCAGTGCTAGGTACGACAGGGTCTTCTTAGGCACTGAAGCTTTCTTT. Its translation: CSARYDRVFLGTEAFF.

This chain joins TRBV19 and TRBJ2-1, with 11 nucleotides matching TRBD2. Germline V lookup: CDR1 LNHDA, CDR2 SQIVND (reference sequence). This CDR3 has 18 residues. The trim removed 1 base at V and 0 bases at J, leaving 5 bases unmatched. CDR3: CASSIVGSGGASYNEQFF. CDR3 sequence (DNA): TGTGCCAGTAGTATAGTTGGTAGCGGGGGGGCCTCCTACAATGAGCAGTTCTTC.

This chain links TRBV7-9 with TRBJ2-7; D is uncertain. The CDR3 totals 14 residues. Germline CDR1 is SEHNR and CDR2 is FQNEAQ (reference sequence). V was pared by 2 bases and J by 6 bases, with 14 bases between. The CDR3 region is CASSLRSEGSEQYV. CDR3 DNA: TGTGCCAGCAGCTTAAGGTCAGAAGGTTCCGAGCAGTACGTC.

The sample holds a few counts of this clonotype. This chain uses TRBV5-1 with TRBJ2-2, with 11 bases fitting TRBD1. The CDR3 extends over 18 amino acids. V shed 5 bases and J 6 bases; nucleotides not matched to a gene: 15. Germline V gene data show CDR1 as SGHRS and CDR2 as YFSETQ. CDR3 sequence: CASSRGQGDGLAPGELFF. CDR3 nucleotides: TGCGCCAGCAGTCGGGGACAGGGGGATGGACTAGCGCCCGGGGAGCTGTTTTTT.